This T cell receptor (beta chain) was captured in a study of T-cell reconstitution after alpha-beta-depleted transplantation in children. General study findings and limits: High day-60 TCRbeta diversity in some patients came from surviving recipient T cells and thymic progenitors. Several hundred expanded graft clones reportedly were the source of alpha-beta T cells about two months after transplant.

Unique molecular identifiers were incorporated into the prepared TCRbeta library. TCRdb reprocessed the PCR reads via MiXCR and lists one record per CDR3 protein. The data contain about 98,000 distinct CDR3 sequences, about 25% of them singletons. This clonotype was counted only a few times. What it binds is not known. V dropped 3 bases and J dropped 8; count of bases not matched to a gene: 5. The CDR3 runs to 13 residues. Germline loops: CDR1 SGHRS, CDR2 YFSETQ. This sequence joins TRBV5-1 and TRBJ2-1; 7 positions match TRBD2. The sequence was obtained from a boy younger than 10 with acute lymphoblastic leukemia, due to receive a stem cell transplant. Sequencing was performed on PBMCs, taken before TCRalphabeta/CD19-depleted stem cell transplant. CDR3 in amino acids: CASSSASGHEQFF. In DNA, the CDR3 is TGCGCCAGCAGCTCAGCTAGCGGCCATGAGCAGTTCTTC. The variable domain in full, completed from reference TRBV5-1 and TRBJ2-1, reads KAGVTQTPRYLIKTRGQQVTLSCSPISGHRSVSWYQQTPGQGLQFLFEYFSETQRNKGNFPGRFSGRQFSNSRSEMNVSTLELGDSALYLCASSSASGHEQFFGPGTRLTVL.